These 24 T cell receptor beta chains originate from one sample sequenced in a study of cytomegalovirus exposure and HLA in healthy donors. In the PCR, 60 Vbeta and 13 Jbeta primers were used. Clones were sequenced by immunoSEQ multiplex PCR, and TCRdb holds only the in-frame ones, with some missing. The sample carries about 94,000 clones, over 65% recorded once. Sequenced material: PBMCs. The receptors here all came from a man aged 25-45 years in good health and CMV-seronegative.

This chain connects TRBV7-9 to TRBJ2-7; possibly TRBD2 for D (6 bases). Germline CDR1 reads SEHNR; CDR2 reads FQNEAQ (reference sequence). The V gene lost 2 bases and the J gene lost 0 bases, with 11 bases spanning the gap. The CDR3 loop spans 15 amino acids. The CDR3 reads CASSLSGLLSYEQYF. The CDR3 DNA is TGTGCCAGCAGCTTATCGGGACTTCTCTCCTACGAGCAGTACTTC.

CDR3 protein: CASTVTGLRDKNIQYF. The CDR3, as DNA: TGTGCCAGCACGGTTACAGGGTTGAGGGACAAAAACATTCAGTACTTC. The chain couples TRBV28 to TRBJ2-4, with TRBD1 as a possible D gene (6 bases). CDR3 length: 16 amino acids. Looked up from germline, CDR1 is MDHEN and CDR2 is SYDVKM. Trimming took off 7 bases at V and 3 bases at J, with 19 bases between the two ends.

This clone was seen more than once but under ten times. The chain joins TRBV7-9 to TRBJ1-4; D ambiguous. Germline V gene sequence: CDR1 SEHNR, CDR2 FQNEAQ (reference sequence). Trimming pared 5 bases from V and 6 bases from J, leaving 10 bases between. The CDR3 sequence is 13 residues long. The DNA of the CDR3 is TGTGCCAGCAGCATAACTCGTTATGAAAAACTGTTTTTT. Translating gives CASSITRYEKLFF.

The V and J genes are TRBV15 and TRBJ1-5; TRBD1 might be the D (5 bases). V shed 0 bases and J shed 5 bases, with 11 bases lying between them. The germline gives CDR1 LNHNV, CDR2 YYDKDF (reference sequence). The CDR3 runs to 15 residues. The DNA of the CDR3 is TGTGCCACCAGCAGAGATCGGGGGACTCATCAGCCCCAGCATTTT. Protein: CATSRDRGTHQPQHF.

This clone has a handful of counts. J is TRBJ1-2 and V is TRBV5-4; D may be TRBD1 (5 bases). The CDR3 is 16 amino acids. Germline CDR1 SGHNT, CDR2 YYREEE (reference sequence). V was shortened by 2 bases and J by 8 bases, with 22 bases between the two germline ends. The CDR3 nucleotides read TGTGCCAGCAGCTTTTTGTTACGGGGGGAAGGAAGGGGCTACACCTTC. It encodes CASSFLLRGEGRGYTF.

This chain joins TRBV4-1 and TRBJ2-5; 7 bases align to TRBD2. The better agreement between TRBJ2-7 and the DNA end casts doubt on the J call. Germline V gene sequence: CDR1 MGHRA, CDR2 YSYEKL. The CDR3 extends over 15 amino acids. CDR3 in amino acids: CASSQEAGTNYEQYF. The CDR3 nucleotides are TGCGCCAGCAGCCAAGAGGCTGGGACTAACTACGAGCAGTACTTC.

V usage is TRBV20-1 and J usage is TRBJ1-1; D call uncertain. Germline values: CDR1 DFQATT, CDR2 SNEGSKA (reference sequence). The CDR3 runs to 10 residues. Trimming left V 3 bases short and J 5 bases short, with 4 bases between. CDR3 bases: TGCAGTGCTAGGAGAACTGAAGCTTTCTTT. It yields the protein CSARRTEAFF.

The genes are TRBV11-2 and TRBJ1-3, with 9 bases fitting TRBD1. Trimming cost V 5 bases and J 0 bases; bases outside gene matches: 11. The CDR3 loop spans 18 amino acids. CDR1 SGHAT and CDR2 FQNNGV come from the germline V gene. The CDR3 DNA reads TGTGCCAGCAGCCCACTAGTAGGACAGGGGAGCTCTGGAAACACCATATATTTT. Its protein product is CASSPLVGQGSSGNTIYF.

The chain combines TRBV18 with TRBJ2-5; 7 bases are shared with TRBD2. V shed 2 bases and J 4 bases; nucleotides not matched to a gene: 10. The CDR3 is made up of 16 amino acids. Germline loops: CDR1 KGHSH, CDR2 LQKENI. CDR3 coding DNA: TGTGCCAGCTCACCAGAGGAGGGGAGGGCCGGAGAGACCCAGTACTTC. Encoded protein: CASSPEEGRAGETQYF.

The chain employs TRBV30 and TRBJ2-1; D not certain. The germline V gene has CDR1 GTSNPN and CDR2 SVGIG (reference sequence). V lost 2 bases to trimming and J lost 8 bases, with 7 bases between them. The CDR3 covers 11 residues. The CDR3 region has the DNA TGTGCCTGGAGTCACGGGTATGAGCAGTTCTTC. Its protein product is CAWSHGYEQFF.

This rearrangement joins TRBV5-1 to TRBJ2-1, with 9 bases identical to TRBD2. The V segment lost 1 base and the J segment 4 bases; nucleotides outside the gene matches: 12. This CDR3 has 18 amino acids. Germline V gene lookup returns CDR1 SGHRS and CDR2 YFSETQ. In nucleotides, the CDR3 is TGCGCCAGCAGCTTGCTGGCGGCGGGAGGGTCCCTGTACAATGAGCAGTTCTTC. Protein product: CASSLLAAGGSLYNEQFF.

This clone has a handful of counts. The chain carries TRBV7-8 and TRBJ2-7; possible D gene TRBD1, 6 bases. Germline CDR1 and CDR2: SGHVS and FQNEAQ. Trimming took 2 bases from V and 1 from J, leaving 15 bases between them. The CDR3 loop spans 16 amino acids. CDR3 nucleotides: TGTGCCAGCAGCTTAATGCACAGGGCCTTATCCTACGAGCAGTACTTC. Amino acid sequence: CASSLMHRALSYEQYF.

This clone was recorded a few times. V usage is TRBV6-6 and J usage is TRBJ1-1, with D unresolved. Per the germline V gene, CDR1 is MNHNY and CDR2 is SVGAGI (reference sequence). The CDR3 contains 12 residues. The ends were cut back, 6 bases at V and 10 bases at J, with 15 bases in the middle. CDR3 sequence: CASSFNRGVAFF. The CDR3 region has the DNA TGTGCCAGCAGCTTTAACCGGGGTGTAGCTTTCTTT.

The chain couples TRBV5-1 to TRBJ2-1; 7 nucleotides agree with TRBD2. Germline CDR1 SGHRS, CDR2 YFSETQ. This CDR3 has 16 residues. V gave up 1 base and J gave up 1 base; unmatched junction bases: 5. Here the CDR3 DNA reads TGCGCCAGCAGCTTGCCTAGCGGAGGTTCCTACAATGAGCAGTTCTTC. It is translated as CASSLPSGGSYNEQFF.

The chain has TRBV7-9 and TRBJ2-7; the D is unclear. V gave up 2 bases and J gave up 4 bases, with 9 bases separating them. The CDR3 has 13 amino acids. Germline V gives CDR1 SEHNR, CDR2 FQNEAQ (reference sequence). The CDR3 sequence is CASSLFNSYEQYF. Here the CDR3 DNA reads TGTGCCAGCAGCTTATTTAACAGTTACGAGCAGTACTTC.

The CDR3 spells CASSGLAGDSYEQYF. The CDR3 DNA follows: TGTGCCAGCAGTGGTCTAGCGGGGGACTCCTACGAGCAGTACTTC. The rearrangement joins TRBV6-1 to TRBJ2-7; 10 bases map to TRBD2. Germline CDR1 MNHNS, CDR2 SASEGT. This CDR3 spans 15 amino acids. V lost 4 bases, J lost 0 bases, and 3 bases stayed unmatched.

This clone was recorded only once. The chain joins TRBV7-3 to TRBJ2-5; 9 nucleotides match TRBD2. The CDR3 extends over 17 amino acids. CDR1 and CDR2 (germline): SGHTA, FQGTGA. The junction had 9 bases not matched to a gene; V was cut back by 2 bases and J by 2 bases. Here the CDR3 DNA reads TGTGCCAGCAGCTTAGGGCTAGCGGGGATCCAACAAGAGACCCAGTACTTC. Its protein is CASSLGLAGIQQETQYF.

This clone appeared a single time. The chain employs TRBV27 and TRBJ2-7; 11 bases agree with TRBD2. The germline V gene has CDR1 MNHEY and CDR2 SMNVEV (reference sequence). After removal of 8 bases from V and 1 base from J, the junction contained 7 bases not matched to a gene. The CDR3 length is 15 residues. CDR3 region: CASRGRLAGSYEQYF. The CDR3 region has the DNA TGTGCCAGCCGGGGGCGACTAGCGGGGTCCTACGAGCAGTACTTC.

J is TRBJ1-2 and V is TRBV2, with 10 bases that match TRBD1. The J segment lost 8 bases and the V segment lost 5 bases, leaving 11 bases of the junction unmatched. The CDR3 has 15 residues. The germline gives CDR1 SNHLY, CDR2 FYNNEI. DNA for the CDR3: TGTGCCAGCAGTACCCGGGACAGGGGATTTGGGGGCTACACCTTC. Protein: CASSTRDRGFGGYTF.

The rearrangement joins TRBV11-2 to TRBJ2-3, with D tentatively TRBD1 (6 bases). V shed 6 bases and J shed 2 bases, with 12 bases lying between them. The germline V gene encodes CDR1 SGHAT and CDR2 FQNNGV. This CDR3 is 14 amino acids long. Written as DNA, the CDR3 is TGTGCCAGCAGTCAAGGACAGTTCACAGATACGCAGTATTTT. It translates to CASSQGQFTDTQYF.

The chain combines TRBV7-8 with TRBJ1-5, with D maybe TRBD1 (5 bases). Trimming cost V 1 base and J 6 bases, with 16 bases left between them. The CDR3 sequence is 16 residues long. CDR1 is SGHVS, CDR2 FQNEAQ, per germline. The CDR3 protein is CASSLVLGPSAQPQHF. CDR3 bases: TGTGCCAGCAGCTTAGTTCTGGGGCCTAGCGCTCAGCCCCAGCATTTT. Full variable domain (missing parts from reference TRBV7-8 and TRBJ1-5): GAGVSQSPRYKVAKRGQDVALRCDPISGHVSLFWYQQALGQGPEFLTYFQNEAQLDKSGLPSDRFFAERPEGSVSTLKIQRTQQEDSAVYLCASSLVLGPSAQPQHFGDGTRLSIL.

This chain links TRBV4-1 with TRBJ1-1; TRBD1 aligns across 10 bases. The CDR3 covers 15 residues. Looked up from germline, CDR1 is MGHRA and CDR2 is YSYEKL. With V trimmed by 5 bases and J by 2 bases, 5 bases remained unmatched. The CDR3 sequence is CASSVRQGANTEAFF. Here the CDR3 DNA reads TGCGCCAGCAGCGTACGACAGGGGGCAAACACTGAAGCTTTCTTT.

This clone was observed a few times. The rearrangement links TRBV5-4 to TRBJ1-1; TRBD1 matches 8 bases. The CDR3 loop spans 14 amino acids. The germline V gene has CDR1 SGHNT and CDR2 YYREEE (reference sequence). Germline trimming cut 4 bases from V and 5 bases from J; bases unmatched to any gene: 7. CDR3 loop: CASSADRVVTEAFF. CDR3 in DNA: TGTGCCAGCAGCGCGGACAGGGTAGTTACTGAAGCTTTCTTT.

This clone showed up just a few times. The chain recombines TRBV7-8 with TRBJ1-5; the match to TRBD1 covers 7 bases. The CDR3 totals 14 residues. Germline trimming cut 5 bases from V and 1 base from J; bases unmatched to any gene: 2. Germline V CDR1 and CDR2: SGHVS, FQNEAQ. DNA for the CDR3: TGTGCCAGCAGCGGGACAGAGAGCAATCAGCCCCAGCATTTT. Its protein product is CASSGTESNQPQHF.